This T cell receptor beta chain came from a study of blood T cell repertoires in COVID-19. The wider study: Acute-phase and convalescent COVID-19 samples originated in the United States, Italy and Spain. PBMCs, B-cell-depleted T cells, or T cells provided the cDNA or gDNA that made up the material.

Per the original methods: Estimated nucleated cell counts came from reference gene primer amplification. Sequenced by immunoSEQ multiplex PCR; TCRdb stores in-frame clones only, minus some. From that table come the V and J calls and clone size; the DNA was used to work out D and trimming. The data contain 55,000 to 80,000 clones, around 87% of them singletons. Germline values: CDR1 MNHEY, CDR2 SMNVEV (reference sequence). V lost 6 bases, J lost 5 bases, and 5 bases stayed unmatched. This CDR3 region has 14 residues. The V call is TRBV27, the J call TRBJ1-5, with TRBD1 matching over 9 bases. This clonotype originated in a man in his forties or fifties with acute or convalescent COVID-19. Sequencing used peripheral blood. The CDR3 nucleotides read TGTGCCAGCAGAGGGACAGGGCCTTATCAGCCCCAGCATTTT. It specifies CASRGTGPYQPQHF.